Sequencing of this TCR beta chain was carried out in a study of cytotoxic CD8 clonotypes in ibrutinib-treated CLL. This CDR3 is 14 amino acids long. V was pared by 4 bases and J by 0 bases, with 10 bases between. Germline V gene lookup returns CDR1 ENHRY and CDR2 SYGVKD. Assay used: immunoSEQ multiplex PCR; TCRdb lists only in-frame clones, some missing. The sample holds around 150,000 clones, roughly 88% seen once. The rearrangement joins TRBV10-3 to TRBJ2-7; D may be TRBD2 (6 bases). This clonotype originated in a human donor with chronic lymphocytic leukemia. This specimen consisted of PBMCs, obtained at disease progression, from a patient treated with ibrutinib. The CDR3 spells CAISVGGSSYEQYF. CDR3 in DNA: TGTGCCATCAGTGTCGGGGGTAGCTCCTACGAGCAGTACTTC.